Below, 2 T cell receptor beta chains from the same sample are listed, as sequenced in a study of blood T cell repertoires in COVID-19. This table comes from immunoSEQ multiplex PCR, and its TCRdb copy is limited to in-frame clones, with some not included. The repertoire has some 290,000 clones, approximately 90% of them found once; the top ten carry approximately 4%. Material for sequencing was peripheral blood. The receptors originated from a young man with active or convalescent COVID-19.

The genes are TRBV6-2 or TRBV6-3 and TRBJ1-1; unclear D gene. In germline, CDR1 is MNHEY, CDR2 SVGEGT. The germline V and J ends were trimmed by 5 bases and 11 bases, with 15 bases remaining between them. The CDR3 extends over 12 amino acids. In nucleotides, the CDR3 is TGTGCCAGCAGTAAACTTACTGCGGGGGCTTTCTTT. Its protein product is CASSKLTAGAFF.

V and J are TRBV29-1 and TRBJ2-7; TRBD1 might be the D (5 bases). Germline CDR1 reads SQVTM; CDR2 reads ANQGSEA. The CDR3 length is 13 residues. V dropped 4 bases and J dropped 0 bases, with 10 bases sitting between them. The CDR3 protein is CSVALDSSYEQYF. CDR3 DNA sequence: TGCAGCGTTGCCTTAGACAGCTCCTACGAGCAGTACTTC.